A selection of T cell receptor beta chains follows, all from one sample in a study of T-cell memory formation after mild COVID-19. MiXCR was run by TCRdb on the 5' RACE reads, yielding one entry per CDR3 protein. The repertoire has roughly 610,000 distinct CDR3 sequences, 17% of them found once; the top ten carry about 8.1%. Sequencing input: PBMCs or a T cell subset sorted from them (not recorded which). These receptor sequences come from an adult woman who had mild COVID-19 (a few samples of this study predate the infection). Cell type and time point are not known. Both conserved end residues are part of each CDR3. D genes are given only for firm matches. Part of the rows lack a size; the others show once, few, many or a class for expanded clones.

J gene,V gene,D gene,clone size,CDR3 protein,CDR3 DNA
TRBJ2-7,TRBV27,TRBD1,-,CASSAPGTGSSEQYF,TGTGCCAGCAGTGCCCCCGGGACAGGGTCATCCGAGCAGTACTTC
TRBJ1-2,TRBV7-3,-,few,CASSFSSKGDGYTF,TGTGCCAGCAGCTTCTCCAGTAAGGGGGATGGCTACACCTTC
TRBJ2-3,TRBV4-1,-,-,CASTPGQLVDDTQYF,TGCGCCAGCACCCCAGGACAGCTAGTCGACGATACGCAGTATTTT
TRBJ2-4,TRBV5-1,-,-,CASSLDPQGSSNIQYF,TGCGCCAGCAGCTTGGACCCACAGGGCTCGTCAAACATTCAGTACTTC
TRBJ2-1,TRBV7-9,-,-,CASRRHGAGENEQFF,TGTGCCAGCAGACGACATGGGGCAGGGGAGAATGAGCAGTTCTTC
TRBJ2-3,TRBV11-2,-,-,CASSSAPTDTQYF,TGTGCCAGCAGTTCAGCCCCCACAGATACGCAGTATTTT
TRBJ2-5,TRBV12-3/TRBV12-4,TRBD2,few,CASSFGLAGAIQETQYF,TGTGCCAGCAGTTTCGGGCTAGCGGGGGCCATCCAAGAGACCCAGTACTTC
TRBJ2-2,TRBV4-2,TRBD2,few,CASSTLAGATGELFF,TGTGCCAGCAGCACCCTAGCGGGGGCCACCGGGGAGCTGTTTTTT
TRBJ2-7,TRBV21-1,-,few,CASSKVQGAGYEQYF,TGTGCCAGCAGCAAAGTACAGGGGGCTGGCTACGAGCAGTACTTC
TRBJ2-3,TRBV25-1,-,-,CASSEFGMPKTTDTQYF,TGTGCCAGCAGTGAATTTGGGATGCCCAAAACCACAGATACGCAGTATTTT
TRBJ1-1,TRBV7-2,-,-,CASSLFSGGGTEAFF,TGTGCCAGCAGCCTCTTCTCAGGAGGGGGCACTGAAGCTTTCTTT
TRBJ2-3,TRBV10-3,TRBD2,few,CAIKGGSSTDTQYF,TGTGCCATCAAGGGCGGGAGCAGCACAGATACGCAGTATTTT
TRBJ1-1,TRBV7-2,-,-,CASSFVKGSTEAFF,TGTGCCAGCAGCTTTGTAAAGGGAAGCACTGAAGCTTTCTTT
TRBJ2-2,TRBV3-1,-,few,CASNYDRNTGELFF,TGTGCCAGCAATTATGACAGGAACACCGGGGAGCTGTTTTTT
TRBJ1-3,TRBV12-3/TRBV12-4,-,few,CASSSALVGQSSGNTIYF,TGTGCCAGCAGTTCGGCCCTGGTCGGCCAGAGCTCTGGAAACACCATATATTTT
TRBJ1-1,TRBV3-1,-,-,CASSQGLYMNTEAFF,TGTGCCAGCAGCCAGGGCCTATATATGAACACTGAAGCTTTCTTT
TRBJ1-4,TRBV5-1,-,-,CASSLSGTANEKLFF,TGCGCCAGCAGCTTGAGTGGGACGGCTAATGAAAAACTGTTTTTT
TRBJ2-2,TRBV5-5,-,-,CASSLAYRIYTGELFF,TGTGCCAGCAGCTTGGCTTATAGGATATACACCGGGGAGCTGTTTTTT
TRBJ2-3,TRBV7-2,-,-,CASSLGWRGGLDTQYF,TGTGCCAGCAGCTTAGGTTGGCGGGGCGGATTGGATACGCAGTATTTT
TRBJ2-2,TRBV7-6,TRBD1,-,CASSRQGWHTGELFF,TGTGCCAGCAGTAGACAGGGGTGGCACACCGGGGAGCTGTTTTTT
TRBJ2-4,TRBV11-2,TRBD2,-,CASSLGLAGAPLAIQYF,TGTGCCAGCAGCTTAGGACTAGCGGGGGCCCCGTTGGCCATTCAGTACTTC
TRBJ2-5,TRBV24-1,-,-,CATSDAGQGETQYF,TGTGCCACCAGTGATGCCGGGCAGGGAGAGACCCAGTACTTC
TRBJ2-1,TRBV5-4,TRBD1,-,CASSLYRGLGNEQFF,TGTGCCAGCAGCTTGTACAGGGGGCTTGGAAATGAGCAGTTCTTC
TRBJ2-1,TRBV18,-,-,CASSPVPSGGTVNEQFF,TGTGCCAGCTCACCAGTCCCTTCGGGCGGGACCGTGAATGAGCAGTTCTTC
TRBJ2-7,TRBV7-9,TRBD1,few,CASSYGQGISYEQYF,TGTGCCAGCAGCTACGGACAGGGGATCTCCTACGAGCAGTACTTC
TRBJ2-7,TRBV5-1,-,-,CASSLEMAHYEQYF,TGCGCCAGCAGCTTGGAAATGGCGCACTACGAGCAGTACTTC
TRBJ1-1,TRBV7-2,-,few,CASSLPSRTEAFF,TGTGCCAGCAGCTTACCCTCGAGGACTGAAGCTTTCTTT
TRBJ2-1,TRBV6-5,TRBD1,few,CASRDRGQNEQFF,TGTGCCAGCAGAGACAGGGGGCAGAATGAGCAGTTCTTC
TRBJ2-3,TRBV28,TRBD1,-,CASSFEGANPYTQYF,TGTGCCAGCAGTTTCGAGGGGGCGAACCCTTATACGCAGTATTTT
TRBJ2-7,TRBV6-2/TRBV6-3,TRBD2,-,CASSPFLAGGHYEQYF,TGTGCCAGCAGCCCCTTCTTAGCGGGAGGACACTACGAGCAGTACTTC
TRBJ2-7,TRBV4-2,TRBD1,few,CASSPGGTGRPYEQYF,TGTGCCAGCAGCCCAGGGGGCACAGGGAGGCCCTACGAGCAGTACTTC